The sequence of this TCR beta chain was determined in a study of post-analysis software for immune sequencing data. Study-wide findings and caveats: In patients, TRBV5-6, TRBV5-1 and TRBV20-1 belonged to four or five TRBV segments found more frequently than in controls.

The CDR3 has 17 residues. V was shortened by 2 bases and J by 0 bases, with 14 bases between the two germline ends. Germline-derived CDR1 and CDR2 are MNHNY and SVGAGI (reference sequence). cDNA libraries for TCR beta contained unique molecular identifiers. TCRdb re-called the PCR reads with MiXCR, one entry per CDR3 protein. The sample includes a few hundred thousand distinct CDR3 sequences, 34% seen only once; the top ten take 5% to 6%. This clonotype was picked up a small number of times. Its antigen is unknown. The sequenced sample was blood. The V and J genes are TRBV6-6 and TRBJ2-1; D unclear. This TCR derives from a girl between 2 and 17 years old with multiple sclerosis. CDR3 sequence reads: CASSYPPSESSYNEQFF. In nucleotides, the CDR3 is TGTGCCAGCAGTTACCCTCCTAGTGAAAGCTCCTACAATGAGCAGTTCTTC.